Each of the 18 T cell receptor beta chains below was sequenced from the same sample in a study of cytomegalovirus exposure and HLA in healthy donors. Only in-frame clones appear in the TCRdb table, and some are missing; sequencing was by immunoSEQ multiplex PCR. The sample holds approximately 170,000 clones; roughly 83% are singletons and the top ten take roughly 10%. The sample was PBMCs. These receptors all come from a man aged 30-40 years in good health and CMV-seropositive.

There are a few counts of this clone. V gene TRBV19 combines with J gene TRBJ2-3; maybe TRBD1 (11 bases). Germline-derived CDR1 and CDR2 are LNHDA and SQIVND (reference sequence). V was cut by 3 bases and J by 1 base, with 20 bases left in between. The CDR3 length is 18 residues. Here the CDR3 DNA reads TGTGCCAGTAGTATGGGGACAGGGGGGACTAGCGGCACAGATACGCAGTATTTT. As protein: CASSMGTGGTSGTDTQYF.

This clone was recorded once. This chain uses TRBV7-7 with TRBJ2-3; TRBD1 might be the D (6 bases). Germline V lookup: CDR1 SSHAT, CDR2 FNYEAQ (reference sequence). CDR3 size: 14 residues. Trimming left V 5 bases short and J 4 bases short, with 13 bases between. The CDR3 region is CASSPTGSADTQYF. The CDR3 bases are TGTGCCAGCAGCCCAACAGGGAGTGCAGATACGCAGTATTTT.

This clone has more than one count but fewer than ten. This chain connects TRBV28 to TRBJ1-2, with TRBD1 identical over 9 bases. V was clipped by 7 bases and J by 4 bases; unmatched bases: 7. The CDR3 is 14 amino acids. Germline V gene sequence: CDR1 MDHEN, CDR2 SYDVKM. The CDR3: CASTTGGAGYGYTF. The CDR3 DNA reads TGTGCCAGCACCACAGGGGGCGCGGGCTATGGCTACACCTTC.

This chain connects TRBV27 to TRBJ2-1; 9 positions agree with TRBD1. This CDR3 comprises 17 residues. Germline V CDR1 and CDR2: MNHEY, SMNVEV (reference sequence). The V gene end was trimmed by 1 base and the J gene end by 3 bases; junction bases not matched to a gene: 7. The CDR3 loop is CASSLYAGTGLYNEQFF. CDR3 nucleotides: TGTGCCAGCAGTTTATACGCCGGGACAGGGCTCTACAATGAGCAGTTCTTC.

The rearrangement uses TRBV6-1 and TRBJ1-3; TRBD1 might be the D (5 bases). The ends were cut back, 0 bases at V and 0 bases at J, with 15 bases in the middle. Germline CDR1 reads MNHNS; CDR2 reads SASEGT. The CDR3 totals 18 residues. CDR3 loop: CASSEAGLGASSGNTIYF. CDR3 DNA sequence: TGTGCCAGCAGTGAAGCCGGGCTAGGGGCTTCCTCTGGAAACACCATATATTTT.

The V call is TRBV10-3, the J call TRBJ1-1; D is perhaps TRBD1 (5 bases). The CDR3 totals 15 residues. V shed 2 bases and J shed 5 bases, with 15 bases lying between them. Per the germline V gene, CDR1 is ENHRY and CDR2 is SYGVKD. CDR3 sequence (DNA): TGTGCCATCAGTGAGCCGGAGGAGGGGATGACTGAAGCTTTCTTT. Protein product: CAISEPEEGMTEAFF.

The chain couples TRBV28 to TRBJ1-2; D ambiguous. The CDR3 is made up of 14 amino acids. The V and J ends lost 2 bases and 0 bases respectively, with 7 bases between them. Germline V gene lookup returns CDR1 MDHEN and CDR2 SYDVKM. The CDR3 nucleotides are TGTGCCAGCAGTTTAGTTTCTCCTAACTATGGCTACACCTTC. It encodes CASSLVSPNYGYTF.

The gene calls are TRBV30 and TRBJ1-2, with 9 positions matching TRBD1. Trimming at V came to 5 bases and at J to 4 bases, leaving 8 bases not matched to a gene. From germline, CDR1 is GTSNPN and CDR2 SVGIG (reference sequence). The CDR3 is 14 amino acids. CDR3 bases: TGTGCCTGGGACCGGACAGGGGATGGCTATGGCTACACCTTC. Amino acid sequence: CAWDRTGDGYGYTF.

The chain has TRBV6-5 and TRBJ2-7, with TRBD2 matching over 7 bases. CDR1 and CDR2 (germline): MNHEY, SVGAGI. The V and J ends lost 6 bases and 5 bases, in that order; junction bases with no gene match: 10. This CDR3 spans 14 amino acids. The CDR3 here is CASSLRRESNEQYF. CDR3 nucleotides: TGTGCCAGCAGCTTGCGGCGGGAGTCCAACGAGCAGTACTTC.

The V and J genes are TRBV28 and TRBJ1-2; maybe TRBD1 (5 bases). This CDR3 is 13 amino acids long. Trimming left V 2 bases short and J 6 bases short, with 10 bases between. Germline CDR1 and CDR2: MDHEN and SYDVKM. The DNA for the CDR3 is TGTGCCAGCAGTTTAATTACAGGCAATGGCTACACCTTC. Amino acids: CASSLITGNGYTF.

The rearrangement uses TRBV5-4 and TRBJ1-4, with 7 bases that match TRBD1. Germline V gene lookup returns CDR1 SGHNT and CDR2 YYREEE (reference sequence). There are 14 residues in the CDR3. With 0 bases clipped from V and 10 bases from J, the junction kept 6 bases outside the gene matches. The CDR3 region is CASSLGQGGGKLFF. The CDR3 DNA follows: TGTGCCAGCAGCTTGGGACAGGGAGGTGGAAAACTGTTTTTT. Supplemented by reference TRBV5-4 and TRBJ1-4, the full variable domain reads ETGVTQSPTHLIKTRGQQVTLRCSSQSGHNTVSWYQQALGQGPQFIFQYYREEENGRGNFPPRFSGLQFPNYSSELNVNALELDDSALYLCASSLGQGGGKLFFGSGTQLSVL.

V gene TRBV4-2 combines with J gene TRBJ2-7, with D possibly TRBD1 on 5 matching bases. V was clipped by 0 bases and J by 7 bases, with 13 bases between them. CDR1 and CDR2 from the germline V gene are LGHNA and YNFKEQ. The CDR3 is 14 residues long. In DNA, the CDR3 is TGTGCCAGCAGCCAAGAACGGATTAGGGGAGAGCAGTACTTC. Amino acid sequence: CASSQERIRGEQYF.

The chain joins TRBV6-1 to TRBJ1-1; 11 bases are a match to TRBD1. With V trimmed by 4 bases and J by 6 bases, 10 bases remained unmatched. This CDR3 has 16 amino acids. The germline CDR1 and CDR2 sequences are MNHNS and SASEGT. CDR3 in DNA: TGTGCCAGCAGTGTGGGACAGGGGGTAAAGGACGCTGAAGCTTTCTTT. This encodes CASSVGQGVKDAEAFF.

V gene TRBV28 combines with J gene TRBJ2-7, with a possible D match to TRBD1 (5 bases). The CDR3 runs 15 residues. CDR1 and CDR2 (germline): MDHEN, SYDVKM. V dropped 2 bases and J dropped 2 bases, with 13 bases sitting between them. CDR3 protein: CASSLPQGSPYEQYF. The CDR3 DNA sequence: TGTGCCAGCAGTTTACCCCAGGGATCCCCCTACGAGCAGTACTTC.

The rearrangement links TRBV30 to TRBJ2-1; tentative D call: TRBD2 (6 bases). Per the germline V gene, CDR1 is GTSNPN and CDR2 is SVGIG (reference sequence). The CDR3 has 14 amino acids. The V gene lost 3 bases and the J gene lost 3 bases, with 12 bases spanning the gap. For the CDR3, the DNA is TGTGCCTGGAGGGCGCGGGGACTCTACAATGAGCAGTTCTTC. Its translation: CAWRARGLYNEQFF.

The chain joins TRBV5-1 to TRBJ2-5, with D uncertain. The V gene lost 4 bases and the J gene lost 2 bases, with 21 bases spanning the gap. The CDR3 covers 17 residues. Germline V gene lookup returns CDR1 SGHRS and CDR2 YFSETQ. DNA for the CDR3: TGCGCCAGCAGCCGTCACTCATTTCCAGGCGCTCAAGAGACCCAGTACTTC. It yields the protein CASSRHSFPGAQETQYF.

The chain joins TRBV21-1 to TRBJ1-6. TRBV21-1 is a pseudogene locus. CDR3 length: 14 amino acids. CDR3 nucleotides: TGTGCCAGTGTCCAAATCCGACTAAATTCACCCCTCCACTTT. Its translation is CASVQIRLNSPLHF.

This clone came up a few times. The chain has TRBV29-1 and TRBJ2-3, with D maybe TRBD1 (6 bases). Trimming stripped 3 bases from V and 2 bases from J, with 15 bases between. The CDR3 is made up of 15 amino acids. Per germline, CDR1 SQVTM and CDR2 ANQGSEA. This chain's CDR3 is CSVDFQGMVTDTQYF. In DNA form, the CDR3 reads TGCAGCGTTGATTTTCAGGGGATGGTCACAGATACGCAGTATTTT.